A single sample is the source of the 17 T cell receptor beta chains below, sequenced in a study of tumour-infiltrating T cells in Burkitt lymphoma. Here immunoSEQ multiplex PCR was the method, and the copy in TCRdb shows in-frame clones only, minus some. Of more than 3,500 clones listed, roughly 19% were seen once; the top ten hold more than 1.2%. Source material: tumor tissue. The receptor set was obtained from a human donor with Burkitt lymphoma.

The J gene is TRBJ2-3, the V gene TRBV2; D not certain. Germline V gene lookup returns CDR1 SNHLY and CDR2 FYNNEI. This CDR3 has 14 amino acids. V dropped 8 bases and J dropped 1 base, with 13 bases sitting between them. The CDR3 sequence: CASQNPLRTDTQYF. The CDR3 nucleotides read TGTGCCAGCCAGAACCCCCTACGCACAGATACGCAGTATTTT.

Written as DNA, the CDR3 is TGTGCCAGCAGCTTGGACCAGCGTCGGGAGCAGTACTTC. The encoded protein is CASSLDQRREQYF. The chain links TRBV5-6 to TRBJ2-7; D call uncertain. Germline V CDR1 and CDR2: SGHDT, YYEEEE. V was trimmed by 0 bases and J by 7 bases, leaving 11 bases between them. The CDR3 spans 13 residues.

This chain links TRBV27 with TRBJ2-3; D is perhaps TRBD1 or TRBD2 (5 bases each). Germline V gives CDR1 MNHEY, CDR2 SMNVEV (reference sequence). V gave up 1 base and J gave up 5 bases, with 10 bases separating them. The CDR3 contains 14 residues. In DNA, the CDR3 is TGTGCCAGCAGTTTATGGCAGGGAGTAGATACGCAGTATTTT. It encodes CASSLWQGVDTQYF.

This rearrangement joins TRBV18 to TRBJ1-6; D might be TRBD1 (5 bases). From germline, CDR1 is KGHSH and CDR2 LQKENI. This CDR3 is 15 amino acids long. V was shortened by 3 bases and J by 9 bases, with 15 bases between the two germline ends. In DNA, the CDR3 is TGTGCCAGCTCACCCCGTCGGGGACCGGGTTCACCCCTCCACTTT. Its translation: CASSPRRGPGSPLHF.

The chain has TRBV25-1 and TRBJ2-2; TRBD1 aligns across 10 bases. With 5 bases clipped from V and 5 bases from J, the junction kept 8 bases outside the gene matches. This CDR3 is 16 amino acids long. Germline V gene sequence: CDR1 MGHDK, CDR2 SYGVNS. For the CDR3, the DNA is TGTGCCAGCAGTCAGGGGACAGGGGCGAGGACCGGGGAGCTGTTTTTT. It encodes CASSQGTGARTGELFF.

This chain uses TRBV28 with TRBJ2-1; D possibly corresponds to TRBD1 (5 bases). The germline V gene has CDR1 MDHEN and CDR2 SYDVKM. The CDR3 sequence is 15 residues long. V shed 2 bases and J shed 5 bases, with 13 bases lying between them. The CDR3 DNA reads as TGTGCCAGCAGTTTAGTACAGGTACGGGACAATGAGCAGTTCTTC. Translated, it gives CASSLVQVRDNEQFF.

This clone came up a few times. For the CDR3, the DNA is TGTGCCAGCAGCTTAGGGGGGCCGGGGCTAGCGGGACCCCCAGCCAAAAACATTCAGTACTTC. It encodes CASSLGGPGLAGPPAKNIQYF. This chain connects TRBV7-6 to TRBJ2-4, with 9 bases matching TRBD2. The germline CDR1 and CDR2 sequences are SGHVS and FNYEAQ. The CDR3 covers 21 residues. V lost 1 base and J lost 0; bases outside the gene matches: 16.

This sequence joins TRBV7-9 and TRBJ2-2; TRBD2 matches at 9 bases. Trimming at V came to 8 bases and at J to 3 bases, leaving 7 bases not matched to a gene. The CDR3 consists of 15 residues. Germline V gives CDR1 SEHNR, CDR2 FQNEAQ (reference sequence). CDR3 in amino acids: CASDGGRAHTGELFF. The CDR3 nucleotides read TGTGCCAGCGACGGCGGGAGGGCCCACACCGGGGAGCTGTTTTTT.

This clone was seen more than once but under ten times. This chain joins TRBV5-1 and TRBJ1-5; D ambiguous. Germline V gene sequence: CDR1 SGHRS, CDR2 YFSETQ. Trimming took off 1 base at V and 1 base at J, with 3 bases between the two ends. CDR3 length equals 13 residues. The CDR3: CASSLHSNQPQHF. The DNA for the CDR3 is TGCGCCAGCAGCTTGCACAGCAATCAGCCCCAGCATTTT.

A few counts support this clone. This chain links TRBV4-2 with TRBJ2-7; D gene unclear. Trimming removed 0 bases from V and 0 bases from J, with 6 bases in between. CDR3 length: 14 amino acids. Per the germline V gene, CDR1 is LGHNA and CDR2 is YNFKEQ. CDR3 sequence: CASSQDAISYEQYF. Written as DNA, the CDR3 is TGTGCCAGCAGCCAAGATGCGATCTCCTACGAGCAGTACTTC.

The gene calls are TRBV27 and TRBJ1-5; 9 bases match TRBD1. Germline trimming cut 4 bases from V and 4 bases from J; bases unmatched to any gene: 8. The germline V gene encodes CDR1 MNHEY and CDR2 SMNVEV (reference sequence). CDR3 length equals 16 residues. The CDR3 DNA sequence: TGTGCCAGCAGTTCGCTGACAGGGGGGGGTAATCAGCCCCAGCATTTT. As protein: CASSSLTGGGNQPQHF.

This clone showed up just a few times. The rearrangement uses TRBV7-9 and TRBJ2-1, with D perhaps given as TRBD1 or TRBD2 (5 bases each). The germline gives CDR1 SEHNR, CDR2 FQNEAQ (reference sequence). Trimming shortened V by 1 base and J by 4 bases, and 11 bases separated the two germline ends. CDR3 length: 15 residues. CDR3 nucleotides: TGTGCCAGCAGCTTAGTTGTGGGGGTTTACAATGAGCAGTTCTTC. This sequence encodes CASSLVVGVYNEQFF. Drawing the rest from reference TRBV7-9 and TRBJ2-1, the complete variable domain is DTGVSQNPRHKITKRGQNVTFRCDPISEHNRLYWYRQTLGQGPEFLTYFQNEAQLEKSRLLSDRFSAERPKGSFSTLEIQRTEQGDSAMYLCASSLVVGVYNEQFFGPGTRLTVL.

This clone was counted only a few times. The genes are TRBV14 and TRBJ2-6, with 8 bases fitting TRBD2. This CDR3 is 14 amino acids long. The V segment lost 6 bases and the J segment 2 bases; nucleotides outside the gene matches: 0. Looked up from germline, CDR1 is SGHDN and CDR2 is FVKESK. CDR3 loop: CASRRGAGANVLTF. The CDR3 DNA follows: TGTGCCAGCAGGCGGGGGGCTGGGGCCAACGTCCTGACTTTC.

This rearrangement joins TRBV7-9 to TRBJ2-1, with D possibly matching TRBD1 (5 bases). CDR1 is SEHNR and CDR2 is FQNEAQ in the germline V gene (reference sequence). The CDR3 runs to 18 residues. The V gene lost 0 bases and the J gene lost 2 bases, with 17 bases spanning the gap. CDR3 protein: CASSLAIGRGSPYNEQFF. CDR3 in DNA: TGTGCCAGCAGCTTAGCGATAGGAAGGGGATCCCCCTACAATGAGCAGTTCTTC.

V gene TRBV7-9 combines with J gene TRBJ2-3; the D is unclear. This CDR3 is 13 amino acids long. Trimming took 1 base from V and 1 from J, leaving 3 bases between them. Germline-derived CDR1 and CDR2 are SEHNR and FQNEAQ (reference sequence). The CDR3 bases are TGTGCCAGCAGCTTAGTTCGCACAGATACGCAGTATTTT. Protein sequence: CASSLVRTDTQYF.

A single count supports this clone. The genes are TRBV14 and TRBJ2-5; D unclear. The CDR3 runs 15 residues. The germline V gene encodes CDR1 SGHDN and CDR2 FVKESK. The germline V and J ends were trimmed by 0 bases and 5 bases, with 13 bases remaining between them. The CDR3, as DNA: TGTGCCAGCAGCCAAGATCAAGGCAGGTGGGAGACCCAGTACTTC. Translating it yields CASSQDQGRWETQYF.

The gene calls are TRBV28 and TRBJ1-2; 11 bases agree with TRBD1. Trimming took 3 bases from V and 5 from J; bases not matched to a gene: 8. Germline V gene lookup returns CDR1 MDHEN and CDR2 SYDVKM. The length of the CDR3 is 16 residues. The CDR3 spells CASSFPRGQGVYGYTF. CDR3 in DNA: TGTGCCAGCAGTTTCCCGAGGGGACAGGGGGTTTATGGCTACACCTTC.